The 17 T cell receptor beta chains below were found in one sample sequenced in a study of graft-versus-host responses after intestinal transplantation. TCRdb keeps only in-frame clones here, not all; method: immunoSEQ multiplex PCR. The sample lists over 75,000 clones; around 89% were seen once. Their recognized antigens are unknown. The material was unstimulated CD4+ T cells sorted from spleen or lymph node cells, obtained before transplant. These receptors were obtained from a human donor who was the organ donor for an intestinal transplant.

As for this clone: One end of the junction is discordant with germline, which a read error may explain. The rearrangement joins TRBV7-9 to TRBJ2-3, with 9 bases aligning to TRBD2. The CDR3 totals 19 residues. CDR1 and CDR2 (germline): SEHNR, FQNEAQ (reference sequence). CDR3 region: CASSLADPPTSGRTDTQYF. The CDR3 DNA reads as TGTGCCAGCAGTTTAGCCGATCCCCCGACTAGCGGACGCACAGATACGCAGTATTTT.

CDR3 loop: CASSLAFRGTGELFF. The CDR3 region has the DNA TGCGCCAGCAGCTTGGCTTTCAGGGGCACCGGGGAGCTGTTTTTT. The chain couples TRBV5-1 to TRBJ2-2, with D possibly being TRBD1 (6 bases). CDR1 is SGHRS and CDR2 is YFSETQ in the germline V gene. Trimming pared 0 bases from V and 4 bases from J, leaving 10 bases between. The CDR3 spans 15 residues.

This clone was detected once. The rearrangement joins TRBV2 to TRBJ2-3; D not resolved. CDR1 is SNHLY and CDR2 is FYNNEI in the germline V gene. V lost 7 bases and J lost 2, with 19 bases in between. The CDR3 runs 16 residues. The CDR3 region is CASNRLRTQATDTQYF. CDR3 DNA sequence: TGTGCCAGCAACCGACTCCGAACCCAAGCCACAGATACGCAGTATTTT.

The V gene is TRBV9, the J gene TRBJ1-3; D perhaps matches TRBD1 (5 bases). CDR1 and CDR2 from the germline V gene are SGDLS and YYNGEE. Trimming left V 0 bases short and J 8 bases short, with 12 bases between. The CDR3 runs to 14 residues. DNA of the CDR3: TGTGCCAGCAGCGTAGGTTCCCAACAGGACACCATATATTTT. Amino acids: CASSVGSQQDTIYF.

The chain employs TRBV27 and TRBJ1-1; possibly TRBD1 for D (6 bases). CDR3 length: 13 amino acids. The V gene's germline CDR1 is MNHEY and CDR2 SMNVEV (reference sequence). Trimming took 4 bases from V and 11 from J, leaving 17 bases between them. CDR3 sequence (DNA): TGTGCCAGCAGTTACCTCCGGGACAATCCGGCTTTCTTT. It is translated as CASSYLRDNPAFF.

This chain connects TRBV7-2 to TRBJ2-7, with D tentatively TRBD2 (6 bases). V was clipped by 1 base and J by 3 bases, with 22 bases between them. Germline CDR1 and CDR2: SGHTA and FQGNSA. This CDR3 has 18 residues. The DNA for the CDR3 is TGTGCCAGCAGCTTAGTGGGGCTAGCGTTTCCGACCTTCTACGAGCAGTACTTC. Translated, it gives CASSLVGLAFPTFYEQYF.

V is TRBV7-9 and J is TRBJ1-1; TRBD1 matches 11 bases. Per the germline V gene, CDR1 is SEHNR and CDR2 is FQNEAQ (reference sequence). This CDR3 is 16 amino acids long. J was trimmed by 8 bases and V by 1 base; bases with no gene match: 9. The CDR3: CASSLEIWDRGGEAFF. The DNA of the CDR3 is TGTGCCAGCAGCTTAGAAATCTGGGACAGGGGGGGAGAAGCTTTCTTT.

The rearrangement links TRBV11-3 to TRBJ2-3, with D perhaps TRBD1 (5 bases). The CDR3 runs to 19 residues. Trimming shortened V by 0 bases and J by 0 bases, and 19 bases separated the two germline ends. The germline CDR1 and CDR2 sequences are SGHNT and YENEEA. The CDR3 DNA sequence: TGTGCCAGCAGCTTAGAGGGGCTTTTGGCAGCCTATAGCACAGATACGCAGTATTTT. Amino acids: CASSLEGLLAAYSTDTQYF.

This clone was seen a few times. The chain links TRBV6-1 to TRBJ2-3, with D perhaps matching TRBD2 (5 bases). CDR1 is MNHNS and CDR2 is SASEGT in the germline V gene. There are 16 residues in the CDR3. Trimming left V 3 bases short and J 4 bases short, with 17 bases between. CDR3: CASSDRARALPDTQYF. The CDR3 DNA is TGTGCCAGCAGTGACCGTGCGAGGGCCCTCCCAGATACGCAGTATTTT.

The V and J genes are TRBV4-2 and TRBJ2-5; the match to TRBD2 covers 8 bases. The CDR3 extends over 14 amino acids. Trimming cost V 1 base and J 4 bases; bases outside gene matches: 2. Germline assignment: CDR1 LGHNA and CDR2 YNFKEQ. In DNA form, the CDR3 reads TGTGCCAGCAGCCAAGCGGGGGGGACAGAGACCCAGTACTTC. It codes for CASSQAGGTETQYF.

This clone showed up just once. This chain uses TRBV2 with TRBJ1-2; D gene ambiguous. The CDR3 extends over 12 amino acids. Trimming stripped 7 bases from V and 7 bases from J, with 13 bases between. Germline-derived CDR1 and CDR2 are SNHLY and FYNNEI. CDR3 in amino acids: CASKRVRFGYTF. The CDR3 DNA is TGTGCCAGCAAGAGGGTTAGGTTTGGCTACACCTTC.

The V call is TRBV28, the J call TRBJ2-1, with 13 bases that match TRBD2. V gave up 3 bases and J gave up 6 bases; unmatched junction bases: 2. This CDR3 spans 15 amino acids. Looked up from germline, CDR1 is MDHEN and CDR2 is SYDVKM. CDR3 in amino acids: CASSFRLAGGNEQFF. CDR3 DNA sequence: TGTGCCAGCAGTTTCAGACTAGCGGGAGGCAATGAGCAGTTCTTC.

The rearrangement uses TRBV7-6 and TRBJ2-3; 12 bases line up with TRBD2. With 1 base clipped from V and 2 bases from J, the junction kept 4 bases outside the gene matches. The germline CDR1 and CDR2 sequences are SGHVS and FNYEAQ. The CDR3 totals 17 residues. CDR3 in DNA: TGTGCCAGCAGCTTAGGTCCTAGCGGGAGGGCCACAGATACGCAGTATTTT. Translated: CASSLGPSGRATDTQYF.

The chain has TRBV2 and TRBJ2-1, with a weak D call TRBD2 (7 bases). The CDR3 sequence is 15 residues long. Germline CDR1 reads SNHLY; CDR2 reads FYNNEI. V lost 5 bases, J lost 0 bases, and 11 bases lay in between. The CDR3 protein is CASSPRGRSYNEQFF. DNA for the CDR3: TGTGCCAGCAGTCCGCGGGGGCGCTCCTACAATGAGCAGTTCTTC.

V gene TRBV9 combines with J gene TRBJ2-2; no definite D call. This CDR3 spans 14 amino acids. From germline, CDR1 is SGDLS and CDR2 YYNGEE. Trimming pared 0 bases from V and 5 bases from J, leaving 8 bases between. The CDR3 spells CASSVDLLTGELFF. CDR3 DNA sequence: TGTGCCAGCAGCGTAGATCTCCTAACCGGGGAGCTGTTTTTT.

The chain recombines TRBV25-1 with TRBJ1-1; D call uncertain. This CDR3 is built from 13 residues. Germline V CDR1 and CDR2: MGHDK, SYGVNS. V lost 7 bases and J 1 base, leaving 10 bases between the germline ends. CDR3 protein: CASNGQPNTEAFF. The CDR3 region has the DNA TGTGCCAGCAATGGGCAGCCGAACACTGAAGCTTTCTTT. Based on the CDR3 plus reference TRBV25-1 and TRBJ1-1, the full variable domain is EADIYQTPRYLVIGTGKKITLECSQTMGHDKMYWYQQDPGMELHLIHYSYGVNSTEKGDLSSESTVSRIRTEHFPLTLESARPSHTSQYLCASNGQPNTEAFFGQGTRLTVV.

V gene TRBV6-5 combines with J gene TRBJ1-2; 7 positions match TRBD1. The CDR3 is 13 amino acids. The V gene's germline CDR1 is MNHEY and CDR2 SVGAGI. V dropped 6 bases and J dropped 4; count of bases not matched to a gene: 5. CDR3 sequence reads: CASSRQGSYGYTF. CDR3 in DNA: TGTGCCAGCAGCCGACAGGGAAGCTATGGCTACACCTTC.